Listed below are T cell receptor beta chains from one sample, sequenced in a study of beta chain features in type 1 diabetes. Using immunoSEQ multiplex PCR, the repertoire was profiled, and TCRdb retains in-frame clones only, with some absent. Here the sample spans roughly 180,000 clones, approximately 13% being singletons. Source material: central memory CD4+ T cells from blood. These receptors came from a young woman in good health. Both conserved end residues are part of each CDR3. The order of the fields is D gene, J gene, clone size, V gene, CDR3 DNA, CDR3 protein. A D gene is named only where the DNA matches it firmly. Clone size, where shown, is once, few, many, or a class for clones that have expanded.

NA TRBJ1-5 NA TRBV30 TGTGCCTGGAGTGCCCCGGGGGGCCCCAGTCAGCCCCAGCATTTT CAWSAPGGPSQPQHF
NA TRBJ2-7 NA TRBV18 TGTGCCAGCTCACCAGGGATAGCGGACGAGCAGTACTTC CASSPGIADEQYF
NA TRBJ2-6 NA TRBV14 TGTGCCAGCAGCCTTATAGGGGAGGCTGGGGCCAACGTCCTGACTTTC CASSLIGEAGANVLTF
NA TRBJ2-5 many TRBV10-3 TGTGCCATCAGTGATATTGGCGGTGACCAAGAGACCCAGTACTTC CAISDIGGDQETQYF
NA TRBJ2-5 NA TRBV30 TGTGCCTGGAGTGAACAGGGGAGGCAAGAGACCCAGTACTTC CAWSEQGRQETQYF
NA TRBJ1-2 NA TRBV30 TGTGCCTGGGGGCCCACGGGGGCTAACTATGGCTACACCTTC CAWGPTGANYGYTF
TRBD1 TRBJ2-5 NA TRBV11-1 TGTGCCAGCAGCGAAGAGACAGGGGGCCGGGAGACCCAGTACTTC CASSEETGGRETQYF
NA TRBJ1-5 few TRBV28 TGTGCCAGCAGTTTCAGTGCAGCCCAGGGTAGCAATCAGCCCCAGCATTTT CASSFSAAQGSNQPQHF
TRBD2 TRBJ2-3 NA TRBV28 TGTGCCAGCAGTTCACCCGGGAGGGAAGATACGCAGTATTTT CASSSPGREDTQYF
TRBD2 TRBJ2-6 NA TRBV4-1 TGCGCCAGCAGCCAAGCCCTAGCGGCCTCTGGGGCCAACGTCCTGACTTTC CASSQALAASGANVLTF
TRBD1 TRBJ1-5 NA TRBV5-1 TGCGCCAGCAGCTTGGGCGACAGGGGAGGGTATCAGCCCCAGCATTTT CASSLGDRGGYQPQHF
NA TRBJ2-1 NA TRBV4-1 TGCGCCAGCAGCCAGGCCGTTAACAGGGTAAGCTACAATGAGCAGTTCTTC CASSQAVNRVSYNEQFF
TRBD2 TRBJ2-3 NA TRBV5-1 TGCGCCAGCAGCTTCCGATCGACTAGCGGGAGTGGAGATACGCAGTATTTT CASSFRSTSGSGDTQYF
NA TRBJ1-4 medium-sized TRBV18 TGTGCCAGCTCACAGGGAGGTGATGAAAAACTGTTTTTT CASSQGGDEKLFF
NA TRBJ1-1 few TRBV6-5 TGTGCCAGCAGGCAGGGTACAGCCTTGAACACTGAAGCTTTCTTT CASRQGTALNTEAFF
NA TRBJ2-2 NA TRBV14 TGTGCCAGCAGCCCTGCCGGGGTAGGAGGGGAGCTGTTTTTT CASSPAGVGGELFF
TRBD2 TRBJ2-5 NA TRBV7-9 TGTGCCAGCAGCCTCGGGGTAGCGGGTCAAGAGACCCAGTACTTC CASSLGVAGQETQYF
NA TRBJ2-1 few TRBV21-1 TGTGCCAGCAGCAAAAACCAGCGCATTAACTCCTACAATGAGCAGTTCTTC CASSKNQRINSYNEQFF
TRBD1 TRBJ2-6 NA TRBV5-4 TGTGCCAGCAGCTTTAGACAGGGGGCGTTTGGGGCCAACGTCCTGACTTTC CASSFRQGAFGANVLTF
NA TRBJ2-5 few TRBV20-1 TGCAGTGCTAGGGATCGGGTGGCGCAGTACTTC CSARDRVAQYF
NA TRBJ2-7 few TRBV20-1 TGCAGTGCTGCCCGGGACTACGAGCAGTACTTC CSAARDYEQYF
TRBD1 TRBJ2-5 few TRBV28 TGTGCCAGCAGTCCGATTACAGGGGGCCGGGAGACCCAGTACTTC CASSPITGGRETQYF
TRBD1 TRBJ1-2 few TRBV11-3 TGTGCCAGCAGCCCAAATCGACAGGGTGGCTACACCTTC CASSPNRQGGYTF
NA TRBJ2-7 few TRBV30 TGTGCCTGGATGAAGGGGATAACCTACGAGCAGTACTTC CAWMKGITYEQYF
TRBD2 TRBJ2-1 NA TRBV7-3 TGTGCCAGCAGCTTAAGCCTAGCGGGATCTACTGAGCAGTTCTTC CASSLSLAGSTEQFF
NA TRBJ2-7 few TRBV21-1 TGTGCCAGCAGCAAATCTGCGGGCAGGCTCTACGAGCAGTACTTC CASSKSAGRLYEQYF
NA TRBJ2-7 few TRBV14 TGTGCCAGCACAACCTACGAGCAGTACTTC CASTTYEQYF
NA TRBJ2-7 NA TRBV13 TGTGCCAGCAGCTTAGTGTTGCGCGAGCAGTACTTC CASSLVLREQYF
NA TRBJ2-6 NA TRBV29-1 TGCAGCGTTGTTGGTCAGGGGGACTTCTCTGGGGCCAACGTCCTGACTTTC CSVVGQGDFSGANVLTF
NA TRBJ2-7 NA TRBV28 TGTGCCAGTCTCGGACTATCTCGGGAGCAGTACTTC CASLGLSREQYF
NA TRBJ2-5 many TRBV15 TGTGCCACCAGAGCGGAAGAGACCCAGTACTTC CATRAEETQYF
TRBD1 TRBJ2-4 few TRBV28 TGTGCCAGCAGTTCAGCAGGGGGCAGAGGGGACATTCAGTACTTC CASSSAGGRGDIQYF
NA TRBJ2-7 NA TRBV28 TGTGCCAGTAGCGAAAGGACCCACTCCTACGAGCAGTACTTC CASSERTHSYEQYF
TRBD1 TRBJ1-5 few TRBV18 TGTGCCAGCTCACGTACGGGACAGAGAAATCAGCCCCAGCATTTT CASSRTGQRNQPQHF
NA TRBJ2-3 few TRBV28 TGTGCCAGCAGTCCACCCCAGTACACAGATACGCAGTATTTT CASSPPQYTDTQYF
NA TRBJ2-7 few TRBV29-1 TGCAGCGTAGGGTTGGGCGGGGTATCCTACGAGCAGTACTTC CSVGLGGVSYEQYF
TRBD1 TRBJ2-1 few TRBV2 TGTGCCAGCAGTTTCCAGGGGGCGACCTACAATGAGCAGTTCTTC CASSFQGATYNEQFF
TRBD1 TRBJ1-1 NA TRBV5-1 TGCGCCAGCAGCTTAGAACAGGGGAGATTTACTGAAGCTTTCTTT CASSLEQGRFTEAFF
TRBD2 TRBJ2-1 NA TRBV5-1 TGCGCCAGCAGCTTGGTGACTAGCGGGAGGGCTGGTGAGCAGTTCTTC CASSLVTSGRAGEQFF
TRBD1 TRBJ2-1 NA TRBV28 TGTGCCAGCAGTTCCCGGCGCGGACAGGGGGAAACAAGCTCCTACAATGAGCAGTTCTTC CASSSRRGQGETSSYNEQFF
TRBD2 TRBJ2-7 once TRBV10-1 TGCGCCAGCAGAGAGGGACTAGCGGCCTCGGAGCAGTACTTC CASREGLAASEQYF
NA TRBJ1-1 few TRBV7-9 TGTGCCAGCAGCTTGGCCGGCGGGAGGAGCACTGAAGCTTTCTTT CASSLAGGRSTEAFF
TRBD2 TRBJ2-7 NA TRBV14 TGTGCCAGCAGCCCCCGACTAGCGGGAGAGCAGTACTTC CASSPRLAGEQYF
NA TRBJ2-7 few TRBV20-1 TGCAGTTTAGGGGTCTCCGAGCAGTACTTC CSLGVSEQYF
TRBD1 TRBJ2-7 many TRBV18 TGTGCCAGCTCCCGGGACAGTGTCGACGAGCAGTACTTC CASSRDSVDEQYF
NA TRBJ2-1 NA TRBV5-1 TGCGCCAGCAGCTTGGGAGGGAGTGGCAATGAGCAGTTCTTC CASSLGGSGNEQFF
TRBD1 TRBJ2-7 few TRBV10-3 TGTGCCATCAGGGACCGGACAGGGGAATACGAGCAGTACTTC CAIRDRTGEYEQYF
TRBD1 TRBJ1-5 NA TRBV30 TGTGCCTGGAGTTCACAGGGGTATAGCAATCAGCCCCAGCATTTT CAWSSQGYSNQPQHF
NA TRBJ1-5 NA TRBV28 TGTGCCAGCAGTTTGGCAGTTCCGGGATCTACTAATCAGCCCCAGCATTTT CASSLAVPGSTNQPQHF